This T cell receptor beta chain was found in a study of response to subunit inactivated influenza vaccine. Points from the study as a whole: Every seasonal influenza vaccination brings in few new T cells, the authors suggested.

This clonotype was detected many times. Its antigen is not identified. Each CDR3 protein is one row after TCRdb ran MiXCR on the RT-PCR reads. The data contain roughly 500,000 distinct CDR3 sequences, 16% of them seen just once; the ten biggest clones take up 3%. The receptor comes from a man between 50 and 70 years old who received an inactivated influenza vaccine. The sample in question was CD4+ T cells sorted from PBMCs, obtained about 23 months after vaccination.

The chain's CDR3 is CASSQGLAYEQYF. CDR3 nucleotide sequence: TGTGCCAGCAGCCAGGGACTAGCCTACGAGCAGTACTTC. This chain connects TRBV3-1 to TRBJ2-7; 8 positions match TRBD2. J lost 2 bases, V lost 3 bases, and 0 bases had no gene match. The CDR3 has 13 residues. CDR1 is LGHDT, CDR2 YNNKEL, per germline (reference sequence).